One sample yielded the 22 T cell receptor beta chains listed below, sequenced in a study of beta chain features in type 1 diabetes (dated by TCRdb to the late 2010s). Library creation used the immunoSEQ multiplex PCR assay. The entire isolated RNA was reverse transcribed using the High Capacity cDNA Reverse Transcription Kit, and thus expressed TCRB transcripts were sequenced. TCRdb re-hosts the immuneACCESS table, in-frame sequences only. Its copies lack some clones; in the studies checked, an unresolved V gene accounts for under half of them, and the cause for the rest is not known. Counted in this sample were roughly 130,000 clones; roughly a tenth of them appeared once. The ten biggest clones cover 0.68% of the sample. The sequenced material came from central memory CD4+ T cells from blood. The receptors here all came from a man younger than 30 in good health.

This clone occurred a few times. This rearrangement joins TRBV6-6 to TRBJ1-1; D is ambiguous. V lost 5 bases, J lost 5 bases, and 9 bases lay in between. The CDR3 contains 12 residues. Germline V lookup: CDR1 MNHNY, CDR2 SVGAGI (reference sequence). CDR3 DNA: TGTGCCAGCAGTACATCGGGTACTGAAGCTTTCTTT. Its translation: CASSTSGTEAFF.

CDR3 residues: CASSHSRDRIKQPQHF. In nucleotides, the CDR3 is TGTGCCAGCAGCCACAGCCGGGACAGAATTAAACAGCCCCAGCATTTT. The chain links TRBV7-8 to TRBJ1-5; 7 nucleotides match TRBD1. Germline V CDR1 and CDR2: SGHVS, FQNEAQ. The V and J ends lost 5 bases and 7 bases, in that order; junction bases with no gene match: 14. CDR3 length: 16 residues. Variable domain in full (rest from reference TRBV7-8 and TRBJ1-5): GAGVSQSPRYKVAKRGQDVALRCDPISGHVSLFWYQQALGQGPEFLTYFQNEAQLDKSGLPSDRFFAERPEGSVSTLKIQRTQQEDSAVYLCASSHSRDRIKQPQHFGDGTRLSIL.

The genes are TRBV27 and TRBJ1-2; D remains unclear. Trimming cost V 8 bases and J 8 bases, with 15 bases left between them. Germline values: CDR1 MNHEY, CDR2 SMNVEV (reference sequence). The CDR3 sequence is 12 residues long. CDR3 protein: CASSTGVQGYTF. The CDR3, as DNA: TGTGCCAGCTCAACGGGAGTTCAGGGCTACACCTTC.

This clone was observed a few times. In the same sample, other DNA sequences code for this CDR3. V usage is TRBV28 and J usage is TRBJ1-2; D gene unclear. The V and J ends lost 3 bases and 0 bases respectively, with 8 bases between them. CDR1 MDHEN and CDR2 SYDVKM come from the germline V gene. The CDR3 loop spans 14 amino acids. CDR3 nucleotides: TGTGCCAGCAGTTTGCCAGGATCTAACTATGGCTACACCTTC. Protein product: CASSLPGSNYGYTF.

This clone came up a few times. The chain recombines TRBV30 with TRBJ1-2; D is uncertain. Trimming removed 6 bases at V and 0 bases at J, with 8 bases between. This CDR3 is built from 12 residues. Germline lookup yields CDR1 GTSNPN and CDR2 SVGIG (reference sequence). Here the CDR3 DNA reads TGTGCCTGCGTAATATCTAACTATGGCTACACCTTC. Translated, it gives CACVISNYGYTF.

This clone has just a few counts. This sequence joins TRBV9 and TRBJ1-5; 7 positions match TRBD1. The V gene's germline CDR1 is SGDLS and CDR2 YYNGEE. Trimming removed 4 bases from V and 0 bases from J; junction bases left unmatched: 4. The CDR3 has 15 residues. The CDR3 bases are TGTGCCAGCAGCCGACAGGGCTCTAGCAATCAGCCCCAGCATTTT. This sequence encodes CASSRQGSSNQPQHF. Full variable domain (rest looked up from reference TRBV9 and TRBJ1-5): DSGVTQTPKHLITATGQRVTLRCSPRSGDLSVYWYQQSLDQGLQFLIQYYNGEERAKGNILERFSAQQFPDLHSELNLSSLELGDSALYFCASSRQGSSNQPQHFGDGTRLSIL.

This clone was seen only a few times. CDR3 loop: CAWSGAGATNEKLFF. In DNA form, the CDR3 reads TGTGCCTGGAGTGGGGCCGGTGCAACTAATGAAAAACTGTTTTTT. The V call is TRBV30, the J call TRBJ1-4; D is unresolved. The germline V gene has CDR1 GTSNPN and CDR2 SVGIG (reference sequence). Trimming pared 1 base from V and 0 bases from J, leaving 9 bases between. CDR3 length: 15 amino acids.

The rearrangement uses TRBV25-1 and TRBJ2-3; weak D call: TRBD2 (5 bases). CDR1 and CDR2 from the germline V gene are MGHDK and SYGVNS. With 2 bases removed from V and 2 bases from J, the gap between germline ends came to 8 bases. The CDR3 has 14 residues. The CDR3 reads CASSEMRDTDTQYF. The CDR3 DNA reads as TGTGCCAGCAGTGAAATGAGGGACACAGATACGCAGTATTTT. Supplemented by reference TRBV25-1 and TRBJ2-3, the full variable domain reads EADIYQTPRYLVIGTGKKITLECSQTMGHDKMYWYQQDPGMELHLIHYSYGVNSTEKGDLSSESTVSRIRTEHFPLTLESARPSHTSQYLCASSEMRDTDTQYFGPGTRLTVL.

This clone was recorded at least ten times. The V and J genes are TRBV19 and TRBJ2-1, with D possibly being TRBD2 (6 bases). CDR3 length: 15 residues. V dropped 3 bases and J dropped 9 bases, with 18 bases sitting between them. Germline V CDR1 and CDR2: LNHDA, SQIVND (reference sequence). CDR3 DNA sequence: TGTGCCAGTAGTATCTTCGGGGCCGGGGAGGCTGAGCAGTTCTTC. Its protein is CASSIFGAGEAEQFF.

This clone appeared a few times. The chain carries TRBV9 and TRBJ1-2; weak D call: TRBD1 (5 bases). V was cut by 3 bases and J by 5 bases, with 17 bases left in between. Germline V CDR1 and CDR2: SGDLS, YYNGEE. This CDR3 is built from 15 residues. In nucleotides, the CDR3 is TGTGCCAGCAGCGCCACAGTAGGGGTTCCGTATGGCTACACCTTC. This sequence encodes CASSATVGVPYGYTF.

The rearrangement joins TRBV29-1 to TRBJ2-2; 11 bases match TRBD2. Germline V lookup: CDR1 SQVTM, CDR2 ANQGSEA. CDR3 length: 19 residues. J was trimmed by 5 bases and V by 0 bases; bases with no gene match: 14. The DNA of the CDR3 is TGCAGCGTTGAAGAGTCGTCTAGCGGGGGGTCCTTCGGGACCGGGGAGCTGTTTTTT. It is translated as CSVEESSSGGSFGTGELFF.

The genes are TRBV19 and TRBJ2-3, with 8 bases aligning to TRBD1. Unmatched junction bases numbered 7, after V lost 8 bases and J lost 6 bases. CDR1 LNHDA and CDR2 SQIVND come from the germline V gene (reference sequence). The CDR3 covers 13 residues. This CDR3 is CASSDRGFDTQYF. In nucleotides, the CDR3 is TGTGCCAGTTCCGACAGGGGCTTCGATACGCAGTATTTT.

Only a few counts were recorded for this clone. The J gene is TRBJ2-2, the V gene TRBV19, with D tentatively TRBD2 (6 bases). V was clipped by 4 bases and J by 4 bases, with 16 bases between them. This CDR3 has 16 amino acids. The germline CDR1 and CDR2 sequences are LNHDA and SQIVND (reference sequence). The CDR3: CASSRYTSYGTGELFF. The CDR3 DNA reads TGTGCCAGTAGTAGATATACTAGCTACGGCACCGGGGAGCTGTTTTTT.

The gene calls are TRBV7-2 and TRBJ2-1; D possibly corresponds to TRBD1 (6 bases). V was pared by 7 bases and J by 0 bases, with 13 bases between. The CDR3 has 15 amino acids. The germline CDR1 and CDR2 sequences are SGHTA and FQGNSA. The CDR3 DNA follows: TGTGCCAGCACCCCCTTGGACAGCTCCTACAATGAGCAGTTCTTC. Residues: CASTPLDSSYNEQFF.

The chain employs TRBV19 and TRBJ2-3, with D possibly TRBD2 on 6 matching bases. V was clipped by 3 bases and J by 2 bases, with 15 bases between them. Germline values: CDR1 LNHDA, CDR2 SQIVND (reference sequence). The CDR3 is 16 amino acids. The CDR3 sequence is CASSIRAAGFTDTQYF. The CDR3 nucleotides read TGTGCCAGTAGTATTCGGGCAGCGGGCTTCACAGATACGCAGTATTTT. The full variable domain, in which reference TRBV19 and TRBJ2-3 provide the parts outside the CDR3, is DGGITQSPKYLFRKEGQNVTLSCEQNLNHDAMYWYRQDPGQGLRLIYYSQIVNDFQKGDIAEGYSVSREKKESFPLTVTSAQKNPTAFYLCASSIRAAGFTDTQYFGPGTRLTVL.

This clone came up a few times. The V call is TRBV7-2, the J call TRBJ2-2; D unresolved. The germline V gene has CDR1 SGHTA and CDR2 FQGNSA. This CDR3 has 14 residues. Deletions cut 5 bases from V and 3 bases from J, with 10 bases between. The CDR3 bases are TGTGCCAGCAGCCCCCAGACTTACACCGGGGAGCTGTTTTTT. Translation gives CASSPQTYTGELFF.

The rearrangement uses TRBV5-8 and TRBJ1-5; D may be TRBD1 (6 bases). V was clipped by 4 bases and J by 3 bases, with 14 bases between them. CDR1 SGHTS and CDR2 YDEGEE come from the germline V gene. The CDR3 covers 15 residues. The CDR3 spells CASSPGTGYNQPQHF. The CDR3 DNA reads as TGTGCCAGCAGCCCCGGCACAGGGTACAATCAGCCCCAGCATTTT.

This clone was found a few times. The chain is built from TRBV4-1 and TRBJ1-1; 7 bases agree with TRBD1. The germline V gene has CDR1 MGHRA and CDR2 YSYEKL. J gave up 12 bases and V 2 bases, and 15 bases lay outside the gene matches. The CDR3 contains 15 residues. The CDR3 protein is CASSQTTGLSASSFF. The CDR3 DNA reads TGCGCCAGCAGCCAAACGACAGGGCTTTCTGCGTCGTCTTTCTTT.

This clone was seen many times. V usage is TRBV5-1 and J usage is TRBJ2-7; D gene uncertain. The CDR3 covers 14 residues. V was clipped by 4 bases and J by 5 bases, with 16 bases between them. The germline gives CDR1 SGHRS, CDR2 YFSETQ. As DNA, the CDR3 is TGCGCCAGCAGCATAACAGAGATCAAGAACGAGCAGTACTTC. Its translation: CASSITEIKNEQYF.

CDR3 protein: CAWARERLSETQYF. CDR3 DNA sequence: TGTGCCTGGGCCCGCGAGCGGCTCTCGGAGACCCAGTACTTC. The V gene is TRBV30, the J gene TRBJ2-5; a weak D match, TRBD2 (5 bases). Trimming stripped 5 bases from V and 5 bases from J, with 18 bases between. Per germline, CDR1 GTSNPN and CDR2 SVGIG (reference sequence). The CDR3 has 14 amino acids.

This clone was counted between two and nine times. The genes are TRBV7-2 and TRBJ2-7, with 13 bases aligning to TRBD2. CDR3 size: 15 residues. Losses at the gene ends were 5 bases for V and 2 bases for J; bases not matched to a gene: 3. Germline CDR1 and CDR2: SGHTA and FQGNSA. DNA of the CDR3: TGTGCCAGCAGCAAGACTAGCGGGGGGCCCTACGAGCAGTACTTC. It encodes CASSKTSGGPYEQYF.

The table lists this clone with a few counts. The chain couples TRBV2 to TRBJ2-7; 10 bases map to TRBD1. V trimming: 4 bases; J trimming: 7 bases; junction bases outside the gene matches: 7. The CDR3 runs 14 residues. Germline CDR1 SNHLY, CDR2 FYNNEI. CDR3 nucleotide sequence: TGTGCCAGCAGTGGGGGACAGGGGATGCGGGAGCAGTACTTC. It specifies CASSGGQGMREQYF.